This T cell receptor (beta chain) was observed in a study of blood T cell repertoires in COVID-19. Study overall: Researchers got acute and convalescent COVID-19 samples from the United States, Italy and Spain. T cells, B-cell-depleted T cells, or PBMCs provided the cDNA or gDNA that served as material.

The CDR3 is made up of 16 amino acids. CDR1 MNHNS and CDR2 SASEGT come from the germline V gene. The junction had 7 bases not matched to a gene; V was cut back by 4 bases and J by 3 bases. As handled by the study authors: Amplification of reference gene primers provided the estimated nucleated cell counts. TCRdb's table, derived via immunoSEQ multiplex PCR, lists solely in-frame clones and lacks some. V and J calls and clone size are those listed in that table; D and trimming were worked out from the DNA. The repertoire holds 300,000 to 400,000 clones, with approximately 85% as singletons. The sample taken for sequencing was peripheral blood. J is TRBJ1-5 and V is TRBV6-1, with 9 bases identical to TRBD1. The receptor was isolated from a human donor in a cohort sampled during active COVID-19. The CDR3 DNA follows: TGTGCCAGCAGTGCCGGGACAGGGAAATACAATCAGCCCCAGCATTTT. Amino acids: CASSAGTGKYNQPQHF.